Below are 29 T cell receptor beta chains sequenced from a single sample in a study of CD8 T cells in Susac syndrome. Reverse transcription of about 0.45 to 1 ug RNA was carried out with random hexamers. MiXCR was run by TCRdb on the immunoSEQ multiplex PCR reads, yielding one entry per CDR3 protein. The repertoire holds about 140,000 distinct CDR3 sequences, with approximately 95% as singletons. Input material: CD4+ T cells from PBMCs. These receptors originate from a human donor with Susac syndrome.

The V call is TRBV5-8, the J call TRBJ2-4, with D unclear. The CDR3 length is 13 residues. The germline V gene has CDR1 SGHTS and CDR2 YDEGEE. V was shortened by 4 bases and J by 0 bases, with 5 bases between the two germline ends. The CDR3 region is CASSIEAKNIQYF. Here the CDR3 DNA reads TGTGCCAGCAGCATCGAAGCCAAAAACATTCAGTACTTC.

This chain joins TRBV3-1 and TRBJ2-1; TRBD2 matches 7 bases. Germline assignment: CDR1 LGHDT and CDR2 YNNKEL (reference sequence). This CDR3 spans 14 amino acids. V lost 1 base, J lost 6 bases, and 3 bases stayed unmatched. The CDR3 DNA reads TGTGCCAGCAGCCAAGTCCGGACTAGCAATGAGCAGTTCTTC. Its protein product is CASSQVRTSNEQFF.

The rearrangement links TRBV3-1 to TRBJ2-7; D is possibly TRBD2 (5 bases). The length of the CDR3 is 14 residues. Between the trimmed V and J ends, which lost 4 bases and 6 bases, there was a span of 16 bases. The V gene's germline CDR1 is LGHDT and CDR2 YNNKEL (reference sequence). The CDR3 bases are TGTGCCAGCAGCCCTACAAATACTAGAAGCGAGCAGTACTTC. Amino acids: CASSPTNTRSEQYF.

The CDR3: CASSLTRWEETQYF. CDR3 sequence (DNA): TGTGCCAGCAGTTTAACCCGTTGGGAGGAGACCCAGTACTTC. This chain joins TRBV27 and TRBJ2-5; TRBD2 is a possible D gene (5 bases). Per germline, CDR1 MNHEY and CDR2 SMNVEV (reference sequence). The CDR3 runs to 14 residues. V shed 2 bases and J shed 5 bases, with 12 bases lying between them.

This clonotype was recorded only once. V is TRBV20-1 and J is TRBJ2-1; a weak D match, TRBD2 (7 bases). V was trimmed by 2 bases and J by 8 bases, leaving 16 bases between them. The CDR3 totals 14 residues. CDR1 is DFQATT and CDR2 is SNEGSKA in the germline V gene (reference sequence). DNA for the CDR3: TGCAGTGCTAGACGGGGGGCCCCTCGGGATGAGCAGTTCTTC. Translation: CSARRGAPRDEQFF.

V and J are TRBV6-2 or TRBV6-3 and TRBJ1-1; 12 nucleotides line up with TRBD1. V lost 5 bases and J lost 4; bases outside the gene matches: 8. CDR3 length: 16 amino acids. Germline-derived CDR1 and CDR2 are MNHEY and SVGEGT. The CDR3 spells CASSLGTGGSSTEAFF. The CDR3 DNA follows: TGTGCCAGCAGTCTCGGGACAGGGGGCAGTAGCACTGAAGCTTTCTTT.

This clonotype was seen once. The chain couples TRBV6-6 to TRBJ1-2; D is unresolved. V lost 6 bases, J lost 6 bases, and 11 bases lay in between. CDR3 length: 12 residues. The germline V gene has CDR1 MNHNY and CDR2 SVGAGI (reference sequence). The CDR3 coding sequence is TGTGCCAGCAGGTCCCCGTCCCATGGCTACACCTTC. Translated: CASRSPSHGYTF.

The CDR3, as DNA: TGTGCCAGCAGTAACAATGAGCAGTTCTTC. Encoded protein: CASSNNEQFF. The chain recombines TRBV6-2 or TRBV6-3 with TRBJ2-1; D not certain. CDR1 is MNHEY, CDR2 SVGEGT, per germline. Trimming left V 5 bases short and J 5 bases short, with 1 base between. This CDR3 has 10 amino acids.

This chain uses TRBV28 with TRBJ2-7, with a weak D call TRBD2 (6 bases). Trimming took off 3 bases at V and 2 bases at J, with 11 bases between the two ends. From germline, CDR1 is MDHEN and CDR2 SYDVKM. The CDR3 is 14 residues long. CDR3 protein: CASSLAAGPYEQYF. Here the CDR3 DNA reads TGTGCCAGCAGTTTGGCTGCGGGGCCCTACGAGCAGTACTTC. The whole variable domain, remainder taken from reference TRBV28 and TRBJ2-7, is DVKVTQSSRYLVKRTGEKVFLECVQDMDHENMFWYRQDPGLGLRLIYFSYDVKMKEKGDIPEGYSVSREKKERFSLILESASTNQTSMYLCASSLAAGPYEQYFGPGTRLTVT.

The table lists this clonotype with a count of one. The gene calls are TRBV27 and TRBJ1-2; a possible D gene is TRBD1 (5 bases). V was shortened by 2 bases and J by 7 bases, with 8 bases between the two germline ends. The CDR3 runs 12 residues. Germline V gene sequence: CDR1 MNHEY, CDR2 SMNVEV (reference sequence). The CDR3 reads CASSLRGSGYTF. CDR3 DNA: TGTGCCAGCAGTTTACGGGGGTCTGGCTACACCTTC.

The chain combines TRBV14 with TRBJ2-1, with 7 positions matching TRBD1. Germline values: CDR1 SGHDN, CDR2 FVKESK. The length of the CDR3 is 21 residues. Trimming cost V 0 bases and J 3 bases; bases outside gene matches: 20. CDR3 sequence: CASSQDPRGKLLRFGYNEQFF. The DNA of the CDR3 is TGTGCCAGCAGCCAAGATCCCAGGGGGAAACTACTAAGATTTGGCTACAATGAGCAGTTCTTC.

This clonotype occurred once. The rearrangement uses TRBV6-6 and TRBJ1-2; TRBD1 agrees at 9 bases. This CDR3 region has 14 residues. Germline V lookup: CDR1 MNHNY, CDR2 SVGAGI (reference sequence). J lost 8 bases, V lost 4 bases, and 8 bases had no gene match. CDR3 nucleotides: TGTGCCAGCAGTTCTTTTCGGGACAGGGAGGGCTACACCTTC. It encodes CASSSFRDREGYTF.

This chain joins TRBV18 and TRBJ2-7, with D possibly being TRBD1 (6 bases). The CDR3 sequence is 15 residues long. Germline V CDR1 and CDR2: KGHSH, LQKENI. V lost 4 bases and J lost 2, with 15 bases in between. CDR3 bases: TGTGCCAGCTCACGAGAAACAGGGCAGGCCTACGAGCAGTACTTC. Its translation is CASSRETGQAYEQYF.

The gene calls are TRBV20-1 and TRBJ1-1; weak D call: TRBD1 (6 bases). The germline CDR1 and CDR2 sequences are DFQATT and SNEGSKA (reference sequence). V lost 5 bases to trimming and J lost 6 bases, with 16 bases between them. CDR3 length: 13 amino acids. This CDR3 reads CSASPGGGAEAFF. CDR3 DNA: TGCAGTGCTTCTCCTGGCGGGGGCGCTGAAGCTTTCTTT.

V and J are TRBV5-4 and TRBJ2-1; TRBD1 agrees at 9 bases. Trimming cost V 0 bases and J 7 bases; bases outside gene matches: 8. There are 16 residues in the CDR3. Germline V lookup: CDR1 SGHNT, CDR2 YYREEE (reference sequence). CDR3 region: CASSLGFGQGQNEQFF. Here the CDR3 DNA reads TGTGCCAGCAGCTTGGGATTTGGACAGGGGCAGAATGAGCAGTTCTTC.

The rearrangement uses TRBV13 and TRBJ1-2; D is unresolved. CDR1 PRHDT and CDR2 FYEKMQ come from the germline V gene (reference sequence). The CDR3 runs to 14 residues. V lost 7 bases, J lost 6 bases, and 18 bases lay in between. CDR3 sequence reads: CASTNLGFSDGYTF. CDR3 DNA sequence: TGTGCCAGCACCAACTTAGGGTTTAGCGATGGCTACACCTTC.

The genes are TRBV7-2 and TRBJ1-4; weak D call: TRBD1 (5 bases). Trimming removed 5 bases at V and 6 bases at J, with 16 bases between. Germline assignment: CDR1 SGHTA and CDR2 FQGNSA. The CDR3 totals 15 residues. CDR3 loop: CASSPPGGGYEKLFF. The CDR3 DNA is TGTGCCAGCAGCCCGCCCGGGGGAGGGTATGAAAAACTGTTTTTT.

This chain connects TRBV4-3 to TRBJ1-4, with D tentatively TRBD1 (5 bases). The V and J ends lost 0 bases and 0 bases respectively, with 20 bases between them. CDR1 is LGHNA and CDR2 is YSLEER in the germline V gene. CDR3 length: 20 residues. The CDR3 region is CASSQDYIGKGRATNEKLFF. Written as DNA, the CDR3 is TGCGCCAGCAGCCAAGATTATATTGGGAAGGGGCGCGCAACTAATGAAAAACTGTTTTTT.

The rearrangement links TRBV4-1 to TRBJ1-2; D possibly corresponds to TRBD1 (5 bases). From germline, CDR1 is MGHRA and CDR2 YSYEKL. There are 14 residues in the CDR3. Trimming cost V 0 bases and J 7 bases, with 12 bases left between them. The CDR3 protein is CASSQDPWGSGYTF. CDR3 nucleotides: TGCGCCAGCAGCCAAGATCCTTGGGGGTCTGGCTACACCTTC.

This chain's CDR3 is CSAIPGHQETQYF. DNA of the CDR3: TGCAGTGCTATCCCGGGACACCAAGAGACCCAGTACTTC. The V call is TRBV20-1, the J call TRBJ2-5; D tentatively fits TRBD1 or TRBD2 (5 bases each). The CDR3 has 13 residues. CDR1 is DFQATT and CDR2 is SNEGSKA in the germline V gene (reference sequence). Trimming took off 4 bases at V and 0 bases at J, with 9 bases between the two ends.

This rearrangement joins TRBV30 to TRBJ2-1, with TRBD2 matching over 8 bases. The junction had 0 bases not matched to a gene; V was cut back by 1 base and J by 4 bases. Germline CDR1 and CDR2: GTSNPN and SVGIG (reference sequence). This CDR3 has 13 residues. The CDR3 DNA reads TGTGCCTGGAGTGAGCGGGAGTACAATGAGCAGTTCTTC. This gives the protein CAWSEREYNEQFF.

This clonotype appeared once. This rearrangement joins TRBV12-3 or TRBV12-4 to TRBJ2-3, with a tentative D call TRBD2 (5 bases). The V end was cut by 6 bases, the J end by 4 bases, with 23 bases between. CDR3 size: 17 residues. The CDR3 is CASSPSLSGVGADTQYF. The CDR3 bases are TGTGCCAGCAGCCCCTCTCTGAGCGGAGTGGGAGCAGATACGCAGTATTTT.

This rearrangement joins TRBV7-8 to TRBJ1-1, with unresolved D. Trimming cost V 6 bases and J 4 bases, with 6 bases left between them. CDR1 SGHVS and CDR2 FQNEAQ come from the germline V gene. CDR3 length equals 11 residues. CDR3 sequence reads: CASSHGTEAFF. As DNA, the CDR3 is TGTGCCAGCAGTCACGGCACTGAAGCTTTCTTT.

The CDR3 sequence: CASSLSGRNEQFF. The DNA for the CDR3 is TGTGCCAGCAGCTTATCTGGGAGGAATGAGCAGTTCTTC. J is TRBJ2-1 and V is TRBV5-6; TRBD2 might be the D (6 bases). This CDR3 has 13 amino acids. Trimming left V 2 bases short and J 7 bases short, with 10 bases between. In germline, CDR1 is SGHDT, CDR2 YYEEEE. Together with reference TRBV5-6 and TRBJ2-1, the CDR3 gives the full variable domain: DAGVTQSPTHLIKTRGQQVTLRCSPKSGHDTVSWYQQALGQGPQFIFQYYEEEERQRGNFPDRFSGHQFPNYSSELNVNALLLGDSALYLCASSLSGRNEQFFGPGTRLTVL.

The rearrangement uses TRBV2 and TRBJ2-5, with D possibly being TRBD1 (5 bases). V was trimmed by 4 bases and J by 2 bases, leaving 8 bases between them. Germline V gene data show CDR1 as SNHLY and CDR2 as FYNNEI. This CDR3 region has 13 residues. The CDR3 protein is CASSVQGQETQYF. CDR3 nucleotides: TGTGCCAGCAGTGTCCAGGGTCAAGAGACCCAGTACTTC.

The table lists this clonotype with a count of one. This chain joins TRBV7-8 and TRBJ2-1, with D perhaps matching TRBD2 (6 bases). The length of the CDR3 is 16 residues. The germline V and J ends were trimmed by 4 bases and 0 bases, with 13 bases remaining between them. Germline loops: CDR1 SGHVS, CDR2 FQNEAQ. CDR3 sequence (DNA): TGTGCCAGCAGCTCAGTCGGGGAGGACTCCTACAATGAGCAGTTCTTC. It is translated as CASSSVGEDSYNEQFF.

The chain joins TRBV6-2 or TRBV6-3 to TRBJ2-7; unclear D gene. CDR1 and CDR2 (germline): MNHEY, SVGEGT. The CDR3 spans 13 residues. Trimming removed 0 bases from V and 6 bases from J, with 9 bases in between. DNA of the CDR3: TGTGCCAGCAGTTACTCGGTTCCCTCCGAGCAGTACTTC. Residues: CASSYSVPSEQYF.

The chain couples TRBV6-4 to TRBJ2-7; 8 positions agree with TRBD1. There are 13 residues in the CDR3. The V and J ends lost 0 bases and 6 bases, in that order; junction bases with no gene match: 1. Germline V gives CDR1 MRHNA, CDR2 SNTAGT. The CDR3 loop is CASSDSDRGEQYF. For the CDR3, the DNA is TGTGCCAGCAGTGACTCCGACAGGGGCGAGCAGTACTTC.

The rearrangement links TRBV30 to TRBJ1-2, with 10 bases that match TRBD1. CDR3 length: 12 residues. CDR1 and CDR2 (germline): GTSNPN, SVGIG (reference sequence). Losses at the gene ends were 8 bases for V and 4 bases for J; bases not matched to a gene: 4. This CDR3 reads CAGRDRGYGYTF. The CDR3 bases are TGTGCCGGCCGGGACAGGGGCTATGGCTACACCTTC.